Below are 9 T cell receptor beta chains sequenced from a single sample in a study of blood T cell repertoires in COVID-19. Profiled with immunoSEQ multiplex PCR; TCRdb holds only in-frame clones, not every one. The sample lists about 50,000 clones, around 87% occurring once. The specimen was peripheral blood. Every receptor here comes from a woman at least 80 years old with COVID-19, enrolled during active disease.

In DNA, the CDR3 is TGTGCCAGCAGTGAATTGGGAGCCTACGAGCAGTACTTC. This codes for CASSELGAYEQYF. The chain recombines TRBV6-1 with TRBJ2-7, with D possibly matching TRBD2 (5 bases). The V gene lost 2 bases and the J gene lost 2 bases, with 7 bases spanning the gap. CDR1 and CDR2 (germline): MNHNS, SASEGT. This CDR3 contains 13 residues.

The chain recombines TRBV9 with TRBJ1-2; D is uncertain. Germline CDR1 reads SGDLS; CDR2 reads YYNGEE. Between the trimmed V and J ends, which lost 2 bases and 1 base, there was a span of 12 bases. CDR3 length: 15 residues. This CDR3 reads CASSVSGRDNYGYTF. The CDR3 coding sequence is TGTGCCAGCAGCGTCAGCGGACGGGATAACTATGGCTACACCTTC.

The chain combines TRBV27 with TRBJ1-6, with 7 bases that match TRBD1. Per germline, CDR1 MNHEY and CDR2 SMNVEV (reference sequence). V lost 5 bases and J lost 8; bases outside the gene matches: 9. The CDR3 spans 15 residues. The CDR3 sequence: CASSRTGTADSPLHF. CDR3 coding DNA: TGTGCCAGCAGTCGGACCGGGACAGCGGATTCACCCCTCCACTTT.

This clone was found a few times. The chain combines TRBV6-5 with TRBJ2-5; D ambiguous. The V and J ends lost 2 bases and 4 bases respectively, with 11 bases between them. The CDR3 contains 14 residues. Germline V gene lookup returns CDR1 MNHEY and CDR2 SVGAGI. DNA of the CDR3: TGTGCCAGCAGTTACCCGCAGGATCGAGAGACCCAGTACTTC. Protein: CASSYPQDRETQYF.

The rearrangement links TRBV12-3 or TRBV12-4 to TRBJ2-1; no firm D call. V was shortened by 5 bases and J by 12 bases, with 17 bases between the two germline ends. The CDR3 has 13 residues. The CDR3 loop is CASSPSRWAAQFF. CDR3 coding DNA: TGTGCCAGCAGTCCGTCCCGTTGGGCTGCGCAGTTCTTC.

The genes are TRBV24-1 and TRBJ2-7; 13 nucleotides line up with TRBD2. This CDR3 spans 15 amino acids. The germline CDR1 and CDR2 sequences are KGHDR and SFDVKD. V lost 2 bases and J lost 6; bases outside the gene matches: 3. The CDR3 protein is CATSDSGTSGIEQYF. Written as DNA, the CDR3 is TGTGCCACCAGTGATTCTGGGACTAGCGGGATCGAGCAGTACTTC.

This clone was seen more than once but under ten times. The chain is built from TRBV15 and TRBJ1-5, with 7 bases aligning to TRBD1. Germline V lookup: CDR1 LNHNV, CDR2 YYDKDF (reference sequence). This CDR3 contains 15 residues. With 4 bases clipped from V and 0 bases from J, the junction kept 3 bases outside the gene matches. The CDR3 spells CATSNWDSSNQPQHF. The DNA for the CDR3 is TGTGCCACCAGCAACTGGGACAGTAGCAATCAGCCCCAGCATTTT.

The chain employs TRBV7-2 and TRBJ2-1; 9 nucleotides align to TRBD1. After removal of 5 bases from V and 3 bases from J, the junction contained 11 bases not matched to a gene. CDR1 and CDR2 from the germline V gene are SGHTA and FQGNSA. The CDR3 contains 17 residues. The CDR3 DNA is TGTGCCAGCAGCGGCCAGGGACAGGGTTGGAACTACAATGAGCAGTTCTTC. This gives the protein CASSGQGQGWNYNEQFF. Using reference TRBV7-2 and TRBJ2-1 for the parts outside the CDR3, the full variable domain is GAGVSQSPSNKVTEKGKDVELRCDPISGHTALYWYRQSLGQGLEFLIYFQGNSAPDKSGLPSDRFSAERTGGSVSTLTIQRTQQEDSAVYLCASSGQGQGWNYNEQFFGPGTRLTVL.

The chain uses TRBV19 and TRBJ2-7; 9 nucleotides match TRBD1. The ends lost 3 bases at V and 2 bases at J; junction bases unmatched: 5. The CDR3 consists of 15 residues. The germline V gene has CDR1 LNHDA and CDR2 SQIVND (reference sequence). CDR3 DNA: TGTGCCAGTAGTATCCCGGGACAGGGCACCTACGAGCAGTACTTC. Protein sequence: CASSIPGQGTYEQYF. Full variable domain (remainder filled in from reference TRBV19 and TRBJ2-7): DGGITQSPKYLFRKEGQNVTLSCEQNLNHDAMYWYRQDPGQGLRLIYYSQIVNDFQKGDIAEGYSVSREKKESFPLTVTSAQKNPTAFYLCASSIPGQGTYEQYFGPGTRLTVT.